This T cell receptor beta chain was recovered during a study of blood T cell repertoires in COVID-19. Study overall: Researchers got acute and convalescent COVID-19 samples from the United States, Italy and Spain.

Clones were sequenced by immunoSEQ multiplex PCR, and TCRdb holds only the in-frame ones, with some missing. The sample records tens of thousands of clones, approximately 85% being singletons. Sequencing input: peripheral blood. The source is a woman aged 80 or older with COVID-19, enrolled during active disease.

In DNA form, the CDR3 reads TGCGCCAGCAGCCAAGTACTAGCGGGAGGCACAGATACGCAGTATTTT. Protein product: CASSQVLAGGTDTQYF. V usage is TRBV4-3 and J usage is TRBJ2-3; the match to TRBD2 covers 11 bases. The CDR3 has 16 amino acids. With 1 base clipped from V and 1 base from J, the junction kept 1 base outside the gene matches. Germline CDR1 LGHNA, CDR2 YSLEER.